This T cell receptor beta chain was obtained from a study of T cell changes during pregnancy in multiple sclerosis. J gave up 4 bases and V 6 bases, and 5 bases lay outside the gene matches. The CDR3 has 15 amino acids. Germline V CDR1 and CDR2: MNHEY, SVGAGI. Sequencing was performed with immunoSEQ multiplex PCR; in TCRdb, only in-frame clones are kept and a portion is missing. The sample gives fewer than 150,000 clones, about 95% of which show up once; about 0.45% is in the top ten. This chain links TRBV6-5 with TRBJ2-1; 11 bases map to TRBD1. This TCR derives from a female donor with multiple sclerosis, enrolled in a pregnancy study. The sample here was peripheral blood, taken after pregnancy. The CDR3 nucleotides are TGTGCCAGCAGGCTGGACAGGGGGCAATACAATGAGCAGTTCTTC. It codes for CASRLDRGQYNEQFF.